This T cell receptor beta chain is from a study of patients and donors after allogeneic stem cell transplantation. This CDR3 has 14 residues. Looked up from germline, CDR1 is DFQATT and CDR2 is SNEGSKA (reference sequence). V shed 2 bases and J 0 bases; nucleotides not matched to a gene: 3. Each CDR3 protein gets one entry after TCRdb re-called the RT-PCR reads with MiXCR. The sample lists 70,000 or so distinct CDR3 sequences, around 27% occurring once. This clonotype was seen at least ten times. The chain links TRBV20-1 to TRBJ1-1, with 7 bases lining up with TRBD1. The TCR sequence derives from a human donor who was either an allogeneic HSCT recipient or a stem cell or donor lymphocyte infusion donor (not recorded which). It is not recorded whose cells these are; they may come from a transplant donor. Sequencing input: blood, either unsorted or a sorted T cell fraction (not recorded which). CDR3: CSARTGTVNTEAFF. The DNA for the CDR3 is TGCAGTGCTAGAACCGGGACAGTGAACACTGAAGCTTTCTTT.